This TCR beta chain emerged from a study of identical twins. General study results and limits: Memory repertoires lacked the insertion deficit that abundant cord blood beta clonotypes showed.

The V and J ends lost 7 bases and 4 bases respectively, with 10 bases between them. This CDR3 comprises 12 residues. From the 5' RACE reads, TCRdb called clonotypes with MiXCR, one entry per CDR3 protein. This sample has hundreds of thousands of distinct CDR3 sequences, with just over 7% found just once. There are a few counts of this clonotype. Its cognate antigen is unknown. These data also formed part of another study, on yellow fever vaccine responses in identical twins. That report adds: On the reported evidence, twins' vaccine T cell responses seemed partly convergent and partly personalized.

Sequencing used PBMCs. This chain joins TRBV12-3 or TRBV12-4 and TRBJ1-1; a possible D gene is TRBD1 (5 bases). This clonotype originated in a woman younger than 30 in good health. CDR3 protein: CASITTATEAFF. In nucleotides, the CDR3 is TGTGCCAGCATCACGACAGCCACTGAAGCTTTCTTT.